The entry that follows covers one T cell receptor beta chain sequence. The assay was immunoSEQ multiplex PCR, and TCRdb's table has in-frame clones only and misses some. The data contain 600,000 to 900,000 clones, approximately 85% of them seen just once; the ten biggest clones take up about 0.011%. The CDR3 runs to 14 residues. The germline V and J ends were trimmed by 6 bases and 7 bases, with 18 bases remaining between them. CDR1 and CDR2 (germline): SGHVT, SQSDAQ. This specimen belongs to a study of shared T cell receptors in the human thymus. The same data also contributed to another study, on human thymus T cells. That publication notes: Finnish infants who were healthy and having corrective surgery for congenital heart defects made up the donors. Corrective heart surgery yielded resections, and these provided the thymus tissue. Unrelated individuals reportedly shared highly overlapping thymic TCR repertoires.

Material: thymocytes. The clonotype was recovered from a girl under three years old with a congenital heart defect. The V gene is TRBV7-4, the J gene TRBJ1-1; D uncertain. The CDR3 DNA reads as TGTGCCAGCAGACTCAACGGGATTTCGGGTGAAGCTTTCTTT. Its translation is CASRLNGISGEAFF.